Following are 27 T cell receptor beta chains from one sample sequenced in a study of graft-versus-host responses after intestinal transplantation. These TCRs are of unknown antigen specificity. The protocol was immunoSEQ multiplex PCR, while the TCRdb copy is restricted to in-frame clones and leaves out a portion. This sample has 50,000 to 75,000 clones; 90% to 95% occur once, and the top ten carry around 0.4%. The material was unstimulated CD4+ T cells sorted from spleen or lymph node cells, obtained before transplant. The source is a human donor who was the organ donor for an intestinal transplant.

The CDR3 region is CASSQAGDSPLHF. CDR3 bases: TGCGCCAGCAGCCAAGCAGGGGATTCACCCCTCCACTTT. The chain carries TRBV4-3 and TRBJ1-6, with D possibly TRBD1 on 6 matching bases. The CDR3 totals 13 residues. Trimming shortened V by 1 base and J by 8 bases, and 6 bases separated the two germline ends. Germline V gene lookup returns CDR1 LGHNA and CDR2 YSLEER.

The CDR3 loop is CASRSGNTIYF. Here the CDR3 DNA reads TGTGCCAGCAGATCCGGAAACACCATATATTTT. The chain uses TRBV14 and TRBJ1-3; D call uncertain. The CDR3 spans 11 residues. CDR1 is SGHDN, CDR2 FVKESK, per germline. Trimming removed 6 bases at V and 4 bases at J, with 4 bases between.

The CDR3 loop reads CASSIWHPNEQFF. CDR3 DNA sequence: TGTGCCAGTAGTATTTGGCACCCCAATGAGCAGTTCTTC. The rearrangement uses TRBV19 and TRBJ2-1; D is uncertain. Trimming took 3 bases from V and 6 from J, leaving 9 bases between them. The CDR3 length is 13 residues. The germline CDR1 and CDR2 sequences are LNHDA and SQIVND (reference sequence).

V usage is TRBV30 and J usage is TRBJ2-7; D unclear. Per germline, CDR1 GTSNPN and CDR2 SVGIG (reference sequence). Between the trimmed V and J ends, which lost 8 bases and 6 bases, there was a span of 14 bases. The CDR3 length is 11 residues. The CDR3 protein is CAGSSLAEQYF. For the CDR3, the DNA is TGTGCCGGGTCCTCTCTGGCCGAGCAGTACTTC.

This chain uses TRBV4-1 with TRBJ2-5, with D possibly TRBD1 on 5 matching bases. Trimming removed 4 bases from V and 5 bases from J, with 17 bases in between. This CDR3 has 15 residues. Germline CDR1 MGHRA, CDR2 YSYEKL. The CDR3 loop is CASSPQGVVRETQYF. In DNA, the CDR3 is TGCGCCAGCAGCCCCCAGGGTGTCGTTAGGGAGACCCAGTACTTC.

This chain connects TRBV7-2 to TRBJ1-2, with a tentative D call TRBD1 (6 bases). Trimming left V 5 bases short and J 0 bases short, with 10 bases between. The CDR3 length is 14 residues. Germline loops: CDR1 SGHTA, CDR2 FQGNSA. The CDR3: CASSPRTANYGYTF. The CDR3 bases are TGTGCCAGCAGCCCTCGGACAGCTAACTATGGCTACACCTTC.

DNA for the CDR3: TGCGCCAGCAGCCTTGAAGGGGGCTCAGATACGCAGTATTTT. Amino acid sequence: CASSLEGGSDTQYF. The chain joins TRBV5-1 to TRBJ2-3, with TRBD1 matching over 7 bases. V shed 4 bases, J shed 4 bases, and the junction held 6 bases outside the gene matches. Per germline, CDR1 SGHRS and CDR2 YFSETQ. The CDR3 covers 14 residues.

This clone was detected a few times. This chain uses TRBV10-3 with TRBJ2-1, with 10 bases aligning to TRBD2. Germline loops: CDR1 ENHRY, CDR2 SYGVKD. V lost 0 bases to trimming and J lost 3 bases; unmatched junction nucleotides: 8. This CDR3 is 18 amino acids long. The CDR3 reads CAISESVASGGVYNEQFF. For the CDR3, the DNA is TGTGCCATCAGTGAGTCTGTGGCTAGCGGGGGAGTCTACAATGAGCAGTTCTTC.

The chain recombines TRBV10-3 with TRBJ2-5; 7 nucleotides align to TRBD2. With V trimmed by 10 bases and J by 0 bases, 2 bases remained unmatched. Germline CDR1 is ENHRY and CDR2 is SYGVKD. This CDR3 has 12 residues. This CDR3 reads CASSGDQETQYF. The CDR3, as DNA: TGTGCCAGCAGCGGGGACCAAGAGACCCAGTACTTC.

V gene TRBV9 combines with J gene TRBJ2-1; D tentatively reads TRBD1 or TRBD2 (6 bases each). This CDR3 is 15 amino acids long. V lost 0 bases to trimming and J lost 6 bases, with 13 bases between them. Germline CDR1 reads SGDLS; CDR2 reads YYNGEE. The CDR3 bases are TGTGCCAGCAGCGTAGGTGGGGGGCTGGGCAATGAGCAGTTCTTC. Amino acid sequence: CASSVGGGLGNEQFF.

This chain connects TRBV11-3 to TRBJ2-3, with 7 bases aligning to TRBD2. CDR3 length: 13 residues. Germline CDR1 SGHNT, CDR2 YENEEA. The J segment lost 2 bases and the V segment lost 5 bases, leaving 1 base of the junction unmatched. The CDR3 region has the DNA TGTGCCAGCAGCGGGGGGGACACAGATACGCAGTATTTT. Residues: CASSGGDTDTQYF.

The chain couples TRBV18 to TRBJ2-1, with 11 bases matching TRBD2. V was clipped by 6 bases and J by 2 bases; unmatched bases: 6. Germline V gives CDR1 KGHSH, CDR2 LQKENI. This CDR3 has 16 amino acids. In DNA, the CDR3 is TGTGCCAGCTCGTCTGGGACTAGCGGCCCCTACAATGAGCAGTTCTTC. This sequence encodes CASSSGTSGPYNEQFF.

This clone has just one count. The chain couples TRBV9 to TRBJ2-1, with 8 bases fitting TRBD1. V shed 3 bases and J 0 bases; nucleotides not matched to a gene: 14. The CDR3 has 19 residues. CDR1 is SGDLS and CDR2 is YYNGEE in the germline V gene. CDR3 amino acids: CASSGPRQGTLSSYNEQFF. The CDR3 DNA is TGTGCCAGCAGCGGGCCGCGACAGGGGACCCTATCCTCCTACAATGAGCAGTTCTTC.

The rearrangement joins TRBV5-6 to TRBJ1-2, with D tentatively TRBD1 (5 bases). Germline V gene lookup returns CDR1 SGHDT and CDR2 YYEEEE. Trimming took off 4 bases at V and 4 bases at J, with 20 bases between the two ends. This CDR3 region has 16 residues. As DNA, the CDR3 is TGTGCCAGCAGCGGGGATACAGGAATGGGCTTCTATGGCTACACCTTC. Amino acids: CASSGDTGMGFYGYTF.

The chain carries TRBV7-8 and TRBJ2-3, with unresolved D. The germline V gene has CDR1 SGHVS and CDR2 FQNEAQ. The CDR3 is 14 residues long. Trimming took 3 bases from V and 3 from J, leaving 10 bases between them. CDR3 loop: CASSFAQKTDTQYF. CDR3 nucleotides: TGTGCCAGCAGCTTTGCACAGAAGACAGATACGCAGTATTTT. Drawing the rest from reference TRBV7-8 and TRBJ2-3, the complete variable domain is GAGVSQSPRYKVAKRGQDVALRCDPISGHVSLFWYQQALGQGPEFLTYFQNEAQLDKSGLPSDRFFAERPEGSVSTLKIQRTQQEDSAVYLCASSFAQKTDTQYFGPGTRLTVL.

The chain couples TRBV5-5 to TRBJ1-4, with TRBD1 matching over 7 bases. CDR1 and CDR2 (germline): SGHKS, YYEKEE (reference sequence). CDR3 size: 15 residues. The J segment lost 0 bases and the V segment lost 4 bases, leaving 3 bases of the junction unmatched. The CDR3 here is CASSPGTATNEKLFF. CDR3 bases: TGTGCCAGCAGCCCCGGGACAGCAACTAATGAAAAACTGTTTTTT. Complete variable domain (other parts from reference TRBV5-5 and TRBJ1-4): DAGVTQSPTHLIKTRGQQVTLRCSPISGHKSVSWYQQVLGQGPQFIFQYYEKEERGRGNFPDRFSARQFPNYSSELNVNALLLGDSALYLCASSPGTATNEKLFFGSGTQLSVL.

This clone was seen just once. The chain combines TRBV11-3 with TRBJ2-2, with D perhaps TRBD1 or TRBD2 (5 bases each). Germline CDR1 and CDR2: SGHNT and YENEEA. The CDR3 runs to 14 residues. V was cut by 2 bases and J by 7 bases, with 11 bases left in between. The CDR3 reads CASSLRGDHGELFF. CDR3 sequence (DNA): TGTGCCAGCAGCTTACGAGGGGATCACGGGGAGCTGTTTTTT.

CDR3 bases: TGTGCCACCAGCAGGGGAACAGGCACTGGAAACACCATATATTTT. This sequence encodes CATSRGTGTGNTIYF. The rearrangement links TRBV15 to TRBJ1-3; maybe TRBD1 (5 bases). There are 15 residues in the CDR3. Germline CDR1 LNHNV, CDR2 YYDKDF (reference sequence). Between the trimmed V and J ends, which lost 3 bases and 2 bases, there was a span of 11 bases.

The chain joins TRBV6-5 to TRBJ1-3, with D unresolved. V lost 2 bases and J 4 bases, leaving 12 bases between the germline ends. Germline V CDR1 and CDR2: MNHEY, SVGAGI. This CDR3 has 15 residues. The CDR3 nucleotides read TGTGCCAGCAGTTACGACGAGGGATACGGAAACACCATATATTTT. Its translation is CASSYDEGYGNTIYF.

CDR3 region: CASSEMGGWSKNIQYF. The CDR3 coding sequence is TGCGCCAGCAGCGAAATGGGTGGTTGGTCCAAAAACATTCAGTACTTC. The chain employs TRBV5-1 and TRBJ2-4; D gene uncertain. The CDR3 contains 16 residues. V lost 4 bases and J 2 bases, leaving 16 bases between the germline ends. Germline CDR1 reads SGHRS; CDR2 reads YFSETQ.

The chain combines TRBV18 with TRBJ2-7, with 8 nucleotides matching TRBD1. Germline V gene sequence: CDR1 KGHSH, CDR2 LQKENI. J was trimmed by 7 bases and V by 3 bases; bases with no gene match: 8. The CDR3 is 14 residues long. CDR3: CASSPRQGAGEQYF. CDR3 nucleotides: TGTGCCAGCTCACCGAGGCAGGGGGCGGGGGAGCAGTACTTC. Together with reference TRBV18 and TRBJ2-7, the CDR3 gives the full variable domain: NAGVMQNPRHLVRRRGQEARLRCSPMKGHSHVYWYRQLPEEGLKFMVYLQKENIIDESGMPKERFSAEFPKEGPSILRIQQVVRGDSAAYFCASSPRQGAGEQYFGPGTRLTVT.

The chain joins TRBV6-6 to TRBJ1-2; tentatively, D is TRBD1 (5 bases). Germline CDR1 is MNHNY and CDR2 is SVGAGI (reference sequence). The CDR3 has 12 residues. V shed 6 bases and J shed 5 bases, with 10 bases lying between them. The CDR3 DNA reads TGTGCCAGCAGCACAGGACCATATGGCTACACCTTC. Protein product: CASSTGPYGYTF.

This chain links TRBV6-1 with TRBJ1-6, with D maybe TRBD1 (5 bases). The germline V gene encodes CDR1 MNHNS and CDR2 SASEGT. The CDR3 runs to 16 residues. V gave up 3 bases and J gave up 3 bases, with 12 bases separating them. CDR3 sequence: CASSDRGAGYNSPLHF. In nucleotides, the CDR3 is TGTGCCAGCAGTGATCGCGGGGCTGGCTATAATTCACCCCTCCACTTT.

The V gene is TRBV7-3, the J gene TRBJ2-3; 13 bases align to TRBD2. V lost 3 bases and J lost 6; bases outside the gene matches: 6. The CDR3 totals 16 residues. From germline, CDR1 is SGHTA and CDR2 FQGTGA. CDR3 DNA: TGTGCCAGCAGCTTCGGACTAGCGGGGGTTAACGATACGCAGTATTTT. Protein sequence: CASSFGLAGVNDTQYF.

This chain joins TRBV5-4 and TRBJ1-2; no reliable D call. Per germline, CDR1 SGHNT and CDR2 YYREEE (reference sequence). The CDR3 spans 13 residues. V was shortened by 4 bases and J by 5 bases, with 12 bases between the two germline ends. CDR3 nucleotide sequence: TGTGCCAGCAGCCCGGCCCCGGTATATGGCTACACCTTC. Amino acids: CASSPAPVYGYTF. The whole variable domain, remainder taken from reference TRBV5-4 and TRBJ1-2, is ETGVTQSPTHLIKTRGQQVTLRCSSQSGHNTVSWYQQALGQGPQFIFQYYREEENGRGNFPPRFSGLQFPNYSSELNVNALELDDSALYLCASSPAPVYGYTFGSGTRLTVV.

The genes are TRBV7-6 and TRBJ1-2, with D maybe TRBD1 (5 bases). V was shortened by 5 bases and J by 7 bases, with 20 bases between the two germline ends. The CDR3 runs to 15 residues. Germline CDR1 SGHVS, CDR2 FNYEAQ. The CDR3 DNA reads as TGTGCCAGCAGCCCACGTCTCGGCAGGGAGGGTGGCTACACCTTC. This translates into CASSPRLGREGGYTF.

This clone was detected only once. This rearrangement joins TRBV7-9 to TRBJ2-5; TRBD2 aligns across 13 bases. TRBJ2-7 matches the DNA end more closely, so the J call is doubtful. Looked up from germline, CDR1 is SEHNR and CDR2 is FQNEAQ (reference sequence). The CDR3 contains 19 residues. The CDR3 here is CASSPPRRLAGGPVHEQYF. The DNA of the CDR3 is TGTGCCAGCAGCCCACCAAGGAGACTAGCGGGGGGCCCGGTTCACGAGCAGTACTTC.